Shown below are 5 T cell receptor beta chains from a single sample sequenced in a study of radiotherapy plus CTLA-4 blockade in lung cancer. The repertoire was sequenced with immunoSEQ multiplex PCR; TCRdb's copy has only in-frame clones and lacks some. The repertoire holds around 120,000 clones, roughly 80% seen once, with 4% to 6% in the top ten. The sample in question was peripheral blood, obtained from a patient treated with radiotherapy plus ipilimumab. The receptors originated from a human donor with non-small cell lung cancer who had a partial response to radiotherapy plus ipilimumab.

V gene TRBV6-1 combines with J gene TRBJ1-1; D is uncertain. In germline, CDR1 is MNHNS, CDR2 SASEGT. V lost 5 bases, J lost 6 bases, and 10 bases lay in between. The CDR3 runs 12 residues. CDR3 in amino acids: CASSYEVAEAFF. The CDR3 DNA follows: TGTGCCAGCAGTTATGAGGTCGCTGAAGCTTTCTTT.

This chain uses TRBV6-4 with TRBJ2-3, with 7 positions matching TRBD1. Trimming took 5 bases from V and 2 from J; bases not matched to a gene: 7. Per germline, CDR1 MRHNA and CDR2 SNTAGT. CDR3 size: 15 residues. The CDR3 sequence: CASSSQGHLTDTQYF. CDR3 sequence (DNA): TGTGCCAGCAGTTCACAGGGGCACCTCACAGATACGCAGTATTTT.

The rearrangement links TRBV18 to TRBJ2-7, with 7 bases matching TRBD1. This CDR3 spans 13 amino acids. V lost 3 bases and J lost 2; bases outside the gene matches: 1. Germline-derived CDR1 and CDR2 are KGHSH and LQKENI. CDR3 protein: CASSPTGTYEQYF. CDR3 sequence (DNA): TGTGCCAGCTCACCGACAGGGACCTACGAGCAGTACTTC.

The count of this clone is one. V usage is TRBV2 and J usage is TRBJ1-2, with TRBD1 identical over 8 bases. Germline assignment: CDR1 SNHLY and CDR2 FYNNEI. CDR3 length: 12 amino acids. J gave up 10 bases and V 6 bases, and 7 bases lay outside the gene matches. The CDR3, as DNA: TGTGCCAGCAGGGAGGACAGGGCGGACTACACCTTC. Amino acid sequence: CASREDRADYTF. Supplemented by reference TRBV2 and TRBJ1-2, the full variable domain reads EPEVTQTPSHQVTQMGQEVILRCVPISNHLYFYWYRQILGQKVEFLVSFYNNEISEKSEIFDDQFSVERPDGSNFTLKIRSTKLEDSAMYFCASREDRADYTFGSGTRLTVV.

This clone turned up a few times. The chain combines TRBV5-1 with TRBJ2-3; 8 nucleotides agree with TRBD1. The CDR3 has 15 amino acids. V shed 4 bases, J shed 3 bases, and the junction held 7 bases outside the gene matches. Per the germline V gene, CDR1 is SGHRS and CDR2 is YFSETQ. CDR3 sequence reads: CASSHKQGGTDTQYF. CDR3 DNA: TGCGCCAGCAGCCATAAACAGGGGGGTACAGATACGCAGTATTTT.